These 19 T cell receptor beta chains were sequenced from one sample in a study of human T cells and chemical hapten exposure. MiXCR, run by TCRdb on the RACE reads, gives a single entry per CDR3 protein. The table includes 380,000 or so distinct CDR3 sequences, 5% to 6.5% detected once. As to time point: pre-sensitization, week 0. Treatment noted: therapeutic diphenylcyclopropenone sensitization with weekly scalp DPC. Sample: whole blood, taken in connection with sensitization to the hapten diphenylcyclopropenone (DPC). These receptor sequences come from a young woman with alopecia areata. Some clones in this sample may be carry-over from other donors' samples.

The gene calls are TRBV15 and TRBJ2-1; D tentatively fits TRBD1 or TRBD2 (6 bases each). Trimming took 5 bases from V and 9 from J, leaving 17 bases between them. The CDR3 contains 14 residues. From germline, CDR1 is LNHNV and CDR2 YYDKDF (reference sequence). CDR3 in amino acids: CATSGGLYVGEQFF. CDR3 DNA: TGTGCCACCAGCGGGGGGCTTTATGTTGGTGAGCAGTTCTTC.

V is TRBV12-3 or TRBV12-4 and J is TRBJ2-2; 11 nucleotides line up with TRBD1. V lost 4 bases to trimming and J lost 7 bases; unmatched junction nucleotides: 5. The CDR3 loop spans 15 amino acids. The CDR3 region is CASSSDRGQGGELFF. As DNA, the CDR3 is TGTGCCAGCAGTTCGGACAGGGGGCAAGGCGGGGAGCTGTTTTTT.

This clonotype has a count of ten or more. The CDR3 loop reads CASSLGLDLEAQYF. As DNA, the CDR3 is TGTGCCAGCAGCTTAGGACTGGACCTGGAGGCCCAGTACTTC. The rearrangement links TRBV7-2 to TRBJ2-5; TRBD2 might be the D (5 bases). V was clipped by 1 base and J by 9 bases, with 15 bases between them. The CDR3 has 14 amino acids. The germline CDR1 and CDR2 sequences are SGHTA and FQGNSA.

This clonotype was observed a few times. The rearrangement uses TRBV27 and TRBJ2-3, with a tentative D call TRBD2 (6 bases). The CDR3 spans 15 residues. Germline CDR1 and CDR2: MNHEY and SMNVEV (reference sequence). Trimming took off 7 bases at V and 0 bases at J, with 14 bases between the two ends. The CDR3 coding sequence is TGTGCCAGCACCGGGAGTGGGCCTAGCACAGATACGCAGTATTTT. It yields the protein CASTGSGPSTDTQYF.

This clonotype came up many times. V usage is TRBV25-1 and J usage is TRBJ2-5; 7 positions agree with TRBD1. Germline V CDR1 and CDR2: MGHDK, SYGVNS. CDR3 length: 13 residues. V was pared by 6 bases and J by 2 bases, with 3 bases of the junction left unmatched. CDR3 nucleotides: TGTGCCAGCAGCACAGGGGATCAAGAGACCCAGTACTTC. Amino acids: CASSTGDQETQYF.

Judged by abundance, this clonotype is medium-sized (0.01 to 0.1%). V and J are TRBV6-5 and TRBJ1-1; D is unclear. The CDR3 is 13 residues long. CDR1 is MNHEY and CDR2 is SVGAGI in the germline V gene. The V end was cut by 7 bases, the J end by 3 bases, with 12 bases between. Written as DNA, the CDR3 is TGTGCCAGCACATACGGGGAGGACACTGAAGCTTTCTTT. This gives the protein CASTYGEDTEAFF.

This clonotype came up many times. V gene TRBV24-1 combines with J gene TRBJ2-1, with a tentative D call TRBD1 (6 bases). V lost 5 bases and J lost 8, with 12 bases in between. The CDR3 totals 13 residues. Germline V gives CDR1 KGHDR, CDR2 SFDVKD. CDR3 sequence reads: CATSGDNPDEQFF. The CDR3 DNA is TGTGCCACCAGTGGGGACAACCCGGATGAGCAGTTCTTC.

The V call is TRBV25-1, the J call TRBJ1-1, with 10 bases identical to TRBD1. The germline V gene has CDR1 MGHDK and CDR2 SYGVNS. The trim removed 8 bases at V and 0 bases at J, leaving 6 bases unmatched. The CDR3 is made up of 15 amino acids. Here the CDR3 DNA reads TGTGCCAGCGTTGGACAGGGGGGTCTGAACACTGAAGCTTTCTTT. It is translated as CASVGQGGLNTEAFF.

There are a few counts of this clonotype. The chain joins TRBV5-6 to TRBJ2-5, with D tentatively TRBD1 or TRBD2 (5 bases each). This CDR3 region has 15 residues. Germline V gene sequence: CDR1 SGHDT, CDR2 YYEEEE. With 1 base removed from V and 1 base from J, the gap between germline ends came to 11 bases. Here the CDR3 reads CASSLPSGPQETQYF. Here the CDR3 DNA reads TGTGCCAGCAGCTTGCCATCGGGGCCCCAAGAGACCCAGTACTTC.

This clonotype turned up a few times. The chain uses TRBV5-1 and TRBJ1-1; tentatively, D is TRBD1 (5 bases). The CDR3 consists of 14 residues. Germline V gene data show CDR1 as SGHRS and CDR2 as YFSETQ. Trimming removed 0 bases from V and 7 bases from J, with 13 bases in between. For the CDR3, the DNA is TGCGCCAGCAGCTTGGTCGGAGGGGCCAATGAAGCTTTCTTT. It translates to CASSLVGGANEAFF.

This clonotype was observed a handful of times. The chain links TRBV13 to TRBJ2-5; 13 bases map to TRBD2. The V gene's germline CDR1 is PRHDT and CDR2 FYEKMQ (reference sequence). CDR3 length: 17 residues. V shed 4 bases, J shed 2 bases, and the junction held 7 bases outside the gene matches. The CDR3 DNA reads as TGTGCCAGCAGCTCGGCCCCACTAGCGGGGGGGCAAGAGACCCAGTACTTC. Protein product: CASSSAPLAGGQETQYF.

The chain has TRBV10-3 and TRBJ1-2; 11 bases map to TRBD1. Per germline, CDR1 ENHRY and CDR2 SYGVKD. Unmatched junction bases numbered 12, after V lost 3 bases and J lost 6 bases. The CDR3 is made up of 17 amino acids. CDR3 residues: CAISDYFRGQGGNGYTF. The CDR3 bases are TGTGCCATCAGTGATTACTTTAGGGGACAGGGGGGAAATGGCTACACCTTC.

This clonotype was observed many times. The chain combines TRBV27 with TRBJ1-4; D call uncertain. There are 11 residues in the CDR3. The V end was cut by 11 bases, the J end by 7 bases, with 11 bases between. The germline V gene has CDR1 MNHEY and CDR2 SMNVEV (reference sequence). The CDR3 DNA is TGTGCCGAGAATCTTCCTGAAAAACTGTTTTTT. Translating it yields CAENLPEKLFF.

This chain joins TRBV29-1 and TRBJ1-1, with D hard to call. The CDR3 is 8 amino acids. Germline V lookup: CDR1 SQVTM, CDR2 ANQGSEA. The V gene lost 7 bases and the J gene lost 13 bases, with 10 bases spanning the gap. The CDR3 DNA sequence: TGCAGCGCCCAACCCGGTTTCTTT. This encodes CSAQPGFF. Full variable domain (outside the CDR3, taken from reference TRBV29-1 and TRBJ1-1): SAVISQKPSRDICQRGTSLTIQCQVDSQVTMMFWYRQQPGQSLTLIATANQGSEATYESGFVIDKFPISRPNLTFSTLTVSNMSPEDSSIYLCSAQPGFFGQGTRLTVV.

This clonotype was counted ten times or more. The chain has TRBV5-5 and TRBJ2-1, with unresolved D. This CDR3 has 11 amino acids. Per germline, CDR1 SGHKS and CDR2 YYEKEE (reference sequence). The V and J ends lost 4 bases and 10 bases respectively, with 9 bases between them. The CDR3 is CASSPGREQFF. The CDR3 DNA is TGTGCCAGCAGCCCAGGAAGAGAGCAGTTCTTC.

At least ten counts were recorded for this clonotype. The chain combines TRBV12-3 or TRBV12-4 with TRBJ2-1; TRBD2 agrees at 8 bases. CDR3 length: 17 amino acids. Germline trimming cut 5 bases from V and 0 bases from J; bases unmatched to any gene: 9. The CDR3 is CASSQWAGGSSYNEQFF. DNA of the CDR3: TGTGCCAGCAGTCAATGGGCGGGGGGAAGCTCCTACAATGAGCAGTTCTTC.

This clonotype was observed a few times. This chain uses TRBV12-3 or TRBV12-4 with TRBJ2-3, with 8 bases lining up with TRBD1. With V trimmed by 6 bases and J by 6 bases, 11 bases remained unmatched. The CDR3 has 15 residues. The CDR3 here is CASSLRRTGTDTQYF. As DNA, the CDR3 is TGTGCCAGCAGCCTTCGAAGGACAGGGACTGATACGCAGTATTTT.

In its sample, this clonotype was seen many times. This chain links TRBV4-3 with TRBJ1-5, with TRBD1 identical over 10 bases. The germline V gene encodes CDR1 LGHNA and CDR2 YSLEER. The V segment lost 1 base and the J segment 1 base; nucleotides outside the gene matches: 4. This CDR3 region has 17 residues. The CDR3 loop reads CASSQALGQGSNQPQHF. In DNA, the CDR3 is TGCGCCAGCAGCCAAGCGTTGGGACAGGGGAGCAATCAGCCCCAGCATTTT.

Regarding this clonotype: At one of its ends the junction is not consistent with the germline gene, which may arise from a read error. This chain links TRBV18 with TRBJ1-1; D is undetermined. CDR1 and CDR2 (germline): KGHSH, LQKENI. CDR3 length: 13 amino acids. CDR3 nucleotide sequence: TGTGCTAGCTCACCACTATTGGGCACTGAAGCTTTCTTT. Amino acids: CASSPLLGTEAFF.